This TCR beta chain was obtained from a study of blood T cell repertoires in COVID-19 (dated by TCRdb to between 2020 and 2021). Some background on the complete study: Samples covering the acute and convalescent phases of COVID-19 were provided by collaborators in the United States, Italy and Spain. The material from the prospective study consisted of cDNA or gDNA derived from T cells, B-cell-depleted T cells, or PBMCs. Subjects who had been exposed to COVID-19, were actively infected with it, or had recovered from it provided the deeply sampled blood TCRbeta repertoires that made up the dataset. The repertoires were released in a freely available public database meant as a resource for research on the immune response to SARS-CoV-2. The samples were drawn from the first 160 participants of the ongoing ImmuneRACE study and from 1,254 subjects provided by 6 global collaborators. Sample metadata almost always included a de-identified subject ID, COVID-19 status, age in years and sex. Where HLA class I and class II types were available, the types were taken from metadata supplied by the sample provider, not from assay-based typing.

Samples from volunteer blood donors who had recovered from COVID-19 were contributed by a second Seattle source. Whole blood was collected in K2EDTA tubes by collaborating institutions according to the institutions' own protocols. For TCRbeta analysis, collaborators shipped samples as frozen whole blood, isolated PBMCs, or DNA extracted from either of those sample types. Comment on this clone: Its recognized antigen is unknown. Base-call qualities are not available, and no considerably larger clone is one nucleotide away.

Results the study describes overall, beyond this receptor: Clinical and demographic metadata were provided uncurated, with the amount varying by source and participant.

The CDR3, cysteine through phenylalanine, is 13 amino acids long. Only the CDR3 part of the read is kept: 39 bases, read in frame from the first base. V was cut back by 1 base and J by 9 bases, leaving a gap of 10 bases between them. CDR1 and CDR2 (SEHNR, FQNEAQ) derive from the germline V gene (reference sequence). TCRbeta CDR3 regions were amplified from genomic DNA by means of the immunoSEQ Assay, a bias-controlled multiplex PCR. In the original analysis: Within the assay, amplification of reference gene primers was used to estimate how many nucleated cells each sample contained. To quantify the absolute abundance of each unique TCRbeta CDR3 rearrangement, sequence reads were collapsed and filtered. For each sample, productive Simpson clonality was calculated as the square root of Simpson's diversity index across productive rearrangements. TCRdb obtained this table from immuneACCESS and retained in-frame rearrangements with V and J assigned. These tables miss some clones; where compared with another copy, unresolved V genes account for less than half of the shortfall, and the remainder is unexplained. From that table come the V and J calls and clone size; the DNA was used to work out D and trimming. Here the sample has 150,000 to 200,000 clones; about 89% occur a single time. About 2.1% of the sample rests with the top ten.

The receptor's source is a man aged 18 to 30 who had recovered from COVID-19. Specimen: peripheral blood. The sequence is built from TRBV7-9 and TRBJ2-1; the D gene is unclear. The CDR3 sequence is CASSLVGDGEQFF. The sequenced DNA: TGTGCCAGCAGCTTAGTAGGAGATGGTGAGCAGTTCTTC.